Below, 13 T cell receptor beta chains from the same sample are listed, as sequenced in a study of T cells in Graves' hyperthyroidism and ophthalmopathy. RNA transcripts served as the template for amplifying TCR beta CDR3 regions. An initial round of RT-PCR targeting the TCR CDR3 relied on the HTBI primer set. Each CDR3 protein gets one entry after TCRdb re-called the multiplex PCR reads with MiXCR. The sample has more than 500,000 distinct CDR3 sequences; around 43% are singletons. The source material was peripheral blood or thyroid tissue (not recorded which). Receptor source: an adult woman with Graves' disease, either hyperthyroidism or ophthalmopathy (not recorded which).

V and J are TRBV7-3 and TRBJ2-7; tentatively, D is TRBD1 (5 bases). This CDR3 is built from 12 residues. Looked up from germline, CDR1 is SGHTA and CDR2 is FQGTGA. V lost 5 bases and J 7 bases, leaving 12 bases between the germline ends. In nucleotides, the CDR3 is TGTGCCAGCAGCAACCCGCCAGGGGAGCAGTACTTC. Translating gives CASSNPPGEQYF.

The rearrangement uses TRBV5-1 and TRBJ1-1; the D is unclear. The ends were cut back, 4 bases at V and 5 bases at J, with 18 bases in the middle. The CDR3 is made up of 15 amino acids. Germline V lookup: CDR1 SGHRS, CDR2 YFSETQ. This CDR3 is CASSPRTIGDTEAFF. CDR3 nucleotide sequence: TGCGCCAGCAGCCCTAGGACCATAGGAGATACTGAAGCTTTCTTT.

Note on this clonotype: This sequence may be a read error, since a much larger clone differs from it by one base. J is TRBJ1-2 and V is TRBV7-2, with 7 bases that match TRBD1. CDR1 SGHTA and CDR2 FQGNSA come from the germline V gene. The CDR3 is 14 amino acids. This chain's CDR3 is CASSLTGVWAGYTF. CDR3 in DNA: TGCGCCAGCAGCCTAACAGGGGTTTGGGCTGGCTACACCTTC. The full variable domain, its missing parts supplied by reference TRBV7-2 and TRBJ1-2, is GAGVSQSPSNKVTEKGKDVELRCDPISGHTALYWYRQSLGQGLEFLIYFQGNSAPDKSGLPSDRFSAERTGGSVSTLTIQRTQQEDSAVYLCASSLTGVWAGYTFGSGTRLTVV.

This clonotype was recorded many times. The gene calls are TRBV29-1 and TRBJ2-5; D is unresolved. CDR1 is SQVTM and CDR2 is ANQGSEA in the germline V gene. The V end was cut by 3 bases, the J end by 5 bases, with 10 bases between. CDR3 length equals 12 residues. CDR3 sequence (DNA): TGCAGCGTTGAGGGAACCCGTGAGACCCAGTACTTC. Its translation is CSVEGTRETQYF.

The sample holds many counts of this clonotype. CDR3 loop: CASSMSSGVGYEQYF. CDR3 DNA sequence: TGTGCCAGCAGCATGTCTAGCGGGGTAGGATACGAGCAGTACTTC. V is TRBV5-4 and J is TRBJ2-7; 9 positions match TRBD2. Germline V CDR1 and CDR2: SGHNT, YYREEE (reference sequence). V was clipped by 4 bases and J by 4 bases; unmatched bases: 9. This CDR3 is built from 15 residues.

This clonotype was counted between two and nine times. The rearrangement links TRBV28 to TRBJ2-7, with D possibly matching TRBD2 (6 bases). V was shortened by 4 bases and J by 6 bases, with 19 bases between the two germline ends. This CDR3 spans 15 amino acids. Germline-derived CDR1 and CDR2 are MDHEN and SYDVKM. The CDR3 DNA reads as TGTGCCAGCAGTTATTGGCGGGGTACAAGTCGCGAGCAGTACTTC. Translating gives CASSYWRGTSREQYF.

This clonotype was counted many times. V gene TRBV10-1 combines with J gene TRBJ1-3; D not certain. In germline, CDR1 is WNHNN, CDR2 SYGVQD (reference sequence). The V end lost 7 bases, the J end lost 3 bases, and 10 bases lay between the germline ends. This CDR3 contains 13 residues. CDR3 loop: CASKENSGNTIYF. The CDR3 region has the DNA TGCGCCAGCAAGGAAAACAGTGGAAACACCATATATTTT.

The V gene is TRBV5-4, the J gene TRBJ2-5, with 11 bases matching TRBD2. After removal of 0 bases from V and 3 bases from J, the junction contained 4 bases not matched to a gene. Germline V CDR1 and CDR2: SGHNT, YYREEE (reference sequence). There are 16 residues in the CDR3. CDR3 sequence (DNA): TGTGCCAGCAGCTTGGTACTAGCGGGAGTAGAAGAGACCCAGTACTTC. It specifies CASSLVLAGVEETQYF.

This rearrangement joins TRBV11-2 to TRBJ2-5; possibly TRBD1 for D (7 bases). Germline assignment: CDR1 SGHAT and CDR2 FQNNGV. CDR3 length equals 17 residues. The V gene lost 5 bases and the J gene lost 1 base, with 20 bases spanning the gap. The CDR3 loop reads CASSPRQGGEIQETQYF. DNA of the CDR3: TGTGCCAGCAGCCCGAGACAGGGAGGCGAAATCCAAGAGACCCAGTACTTC.

The count of this clonotype is one. This chain links TRBV7-9 with TRBJ1-1; 8 bases map to TRBD1. The junction had 3 bases not matched to a gene; V was cut back by 5 bases and J by 4 bases. CDR1 is SEHNR and CDR2 is FQNEAQ in the germline V gene (reference sequence). The CDR3 spans 13 residues. CDR3: CASSRDRSTEAFF. CDR3 nucleotide sequence: TGTGCCAGCAGCCGGGACAGGTCCACTGAAGCTTTCTTT.

This chain links TRBV6-1 with TRBJ2-5; D is perhaps TRBD1 (6 bases). The CDR3 consists of 14 residues. The germline CDR1 and CDR2 sequences are MNHNS and SASEGT. V lost 6 bases and J lost 1, with 12 bases in between. The CDR3 nucleotides are TGTGCCAGCAGCCGCTGGACAGCCCAAGAGACCCAGTACTTC. It is translated as CASSRWTAQETQYF.

The chain uses TRBV20-1 and TRBJ1-1; 8 nucleotides align to TRBD1. Germline assignment: CDR1 DFQATT and CDR2 SNEGSKA (reference sequence). J was trimmed by 4 bases and V by 4 bases; bases with no gene match: 8. The CDR3 runs 14 residues. CDR3 in DNA: TGCAGTGCTATAACAGGGGGGCGGGGCACTGAAGCTTTCTTT. Protein product: CSAITGGRGTEAFF.

This clonotype was counted many times. V usage is TRBV4-1 and J usage is TRBJ1-2, with TRBD1 matching 8 bases. The J segment lost 6 bases and the V segment lost 0 bases, leaving 6 bases of the junction unmatched. The CDR3 loop spans 15 amino acids. Germline CDR1 and CDR2: MGHRA and YSYEKL. Here the CDR3 DNA reads TGCGCCAGCAGCCAAGATAACAGGGGGGTAGATGGCTACACCTTC. Protein sequence: CASSQDNRGVDGYTF.